This T cell receptor (beta chain) derives from a study of blood T cell repertoires in COVID-19. Study-level information: The United States, Italy and Spain supplied acute and convalescent COVID-19 samples. In each case, the material was cDNA or gDNA derived from T cells, B-cell-depleted T cells, or PBMCs.

Germline trimming cut 0 bases from V and 10 bases from J; bases unmatched to any gene: 13. CDR3 length equals 15 residues. From germline, CDR1 is GTSNPN and CDR2 SVGIG (reference sequence). Those enrolled in Seattle joined during active infection and were followed longitudinally afterward. Original methodology: It was from reference gene primer amplification that nucleated cell counts were estimated. Only in-frame clones appear in the TCRdb table, and some are missing; sequencing was by immunoSEQ multiplex PCR. From that table come the V and J calls and clone size; the DNA was used to work out D and trimming. The sample records roughly 200,000 clones, around 83% being singletons.

This clonotype originated in a woman in her 50s with COVID-19, enrolled during active disease. This sequence joins TRBV30 and TRBJ1-1, with 8 bases that match TRBD1. Sequencing was performed on peripheral blood. This CDR3 reads CAWSVAVNRGRGAFF. DNA of the CDR3: TGTGCCTGGAGTGTAGCTGTAAACAGGGGGAGAGGAGCTTTCTTT.